What follows describes a single T cell receptor beta chain. These data come from a study of blood T cell repertoires in COVID-19. In the study overall: COVID-19 samples, acute and convalescent, were from the United States, Italy and Spain.

Participants were placed into cohorts based on the clinical history they reported. The CDR3 has 14 residues. Deletions cut 3 bases from V and 6 bases from J, with 12 bases between. Germline CDR1 and CDR2: SGHTA and FQGNSA. The repertoire was sequenced with immunoSEQ multiplex PCR; TCRdb's copy has only in-frame clones and lacks some. Among roughly 320,000 clones listed, about nine tenths were seen once. The rearrangement uses TRBV7-2 and TRBJ2-1, with D perhaps matching TRBD2 (5 bases). The specimen sequenced was PBMCs or T cells enriched from blood (not recorded which). This TCR was sampled from a young man who had recovered from COVID-19. CDR3 nucleotide sequence: TGTGCCAGCAGCTTCTCCCACGGGGTCAATGAGCAGTTCTTC. Amino acids: CASSFSHGVNEQFF. Full variable domain (rest looked up from reference TRBV7-2 and TRBJ2-1): GAGVSQSPSNKVTEKGKDVELRCDPISGHTALYWYRQSLGQGLEFLIYFQGNSAPDKSGLPSDRFSAERTGGSVSTLTIQRTQQEDSAVYLCASSFSHGVNEQFFGPGTRLTVL.